Only a few counts were recorded for the clone carrying this T cell receptor beta chain. Its matching antigen is unknown. Per the germline V gene, CDR1 is SGHTA and CDR2 is FQGNSA. The junction had 8 bases not matched to a gene; V was cut back by 2 bases and J by 5 bases. The CDR3 contains 15 residues. Since all of the isolated RNA was reverse transcribed, expressed TCRB transcripts were what got sequenced. The table came from immunoSEQ multiplex PCR; TCRdb's copy has only in-frame clones and leaves some out. This sample has some 290,000 clones, with 14% found just once. Using CD45RO/CCR7/CD25/CD127/CD95/CD27, CD4+ naive, central memory, regulatory and stem cell-like memory cells were sorted. These data originate in a study of beta chain features in type 1 diabetes. Study-wide background: Taken together, all samples contributed 107,917,701 examined sorted cells.

Findings and caveats of the study: All four CD4+ subsets of Type 1 diabetes patients contained TCRB CDR3s that were moderately but significantly shorter.

Material: naive CD4+ T cells from blood. The clonotype comes from a man under 40 with type 1 diabetes. The chain uses TRBV7-2 and TRBJ1-1; TRBD1 matches at 7 bases. The CDR3 sequence is CASSLLRQGGTEAFF. The CDR3 DNA reads as TGTGCCAGCAGCTTATTAAGACAGGGAGGTACTGAAGCTTTCTTT.